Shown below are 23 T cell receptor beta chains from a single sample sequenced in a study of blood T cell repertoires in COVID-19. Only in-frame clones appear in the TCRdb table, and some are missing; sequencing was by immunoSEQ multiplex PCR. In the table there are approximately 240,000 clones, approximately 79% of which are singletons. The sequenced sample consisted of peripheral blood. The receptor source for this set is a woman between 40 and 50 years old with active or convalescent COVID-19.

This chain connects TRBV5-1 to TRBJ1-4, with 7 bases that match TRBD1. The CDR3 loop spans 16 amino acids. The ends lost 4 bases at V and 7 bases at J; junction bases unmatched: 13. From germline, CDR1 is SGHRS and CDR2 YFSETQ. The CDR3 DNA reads TGCGCCAGCAGCGGGAGAAATTCCCGGGACAGTGAAAAACTGTTTTTT. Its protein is CASSGRNSRDSEKLFF.

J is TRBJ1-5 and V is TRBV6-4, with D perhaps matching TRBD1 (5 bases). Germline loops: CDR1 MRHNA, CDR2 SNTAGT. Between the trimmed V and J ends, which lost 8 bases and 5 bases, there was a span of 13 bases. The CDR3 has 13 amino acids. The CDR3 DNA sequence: TGTGCCAGCTCGACAGCCAAGGATCAGCCCCAGCATTTT. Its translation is CASSTAKDQPQHF.

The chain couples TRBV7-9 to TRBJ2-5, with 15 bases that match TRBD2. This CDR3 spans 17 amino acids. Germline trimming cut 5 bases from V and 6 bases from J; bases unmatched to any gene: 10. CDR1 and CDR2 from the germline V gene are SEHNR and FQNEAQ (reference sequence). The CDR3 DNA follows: TGTGCCAGCAGCCCGGGGACTAGCGGGGGGTTCGTTAAGACCCAGTACTTC. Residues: CASSPGTSGGFVKTQYF.

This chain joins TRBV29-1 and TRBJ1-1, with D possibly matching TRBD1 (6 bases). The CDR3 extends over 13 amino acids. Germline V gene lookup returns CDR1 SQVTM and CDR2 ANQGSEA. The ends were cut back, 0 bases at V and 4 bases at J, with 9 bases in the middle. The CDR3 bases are TGCAGCGTTGAAGAGGGGGGGCTCACTGAAGCTTTCTTT. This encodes CSVEEGGLTEAFF. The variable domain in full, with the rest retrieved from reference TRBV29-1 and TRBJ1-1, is SAVISQKPSRDICQRGTSLTIQCQVDSQVTMMFWYRQQPGQSLTLIATANQGSEATYESGFVIDKFPISRPNLTFSTLTVSNMSPEDSSIYLCSVEEGGLTEAFFGQGTRLTVV.

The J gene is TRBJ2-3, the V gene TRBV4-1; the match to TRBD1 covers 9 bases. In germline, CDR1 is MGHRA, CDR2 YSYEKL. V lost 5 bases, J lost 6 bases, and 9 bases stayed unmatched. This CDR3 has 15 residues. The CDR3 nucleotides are TGCGCCAGCAGCTTCCGGGACAGGGTGGAGGATACGCAGTATTTT. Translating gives CASSFRDRVEDTQYF.

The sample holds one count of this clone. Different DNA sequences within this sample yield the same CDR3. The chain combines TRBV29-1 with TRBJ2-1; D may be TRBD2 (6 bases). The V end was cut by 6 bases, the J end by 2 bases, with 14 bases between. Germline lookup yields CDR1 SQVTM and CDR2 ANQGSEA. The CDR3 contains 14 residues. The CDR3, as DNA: TGCAGCGTCGCGGGGACCGGCGCCTACAATGAGCAGTTCTTC. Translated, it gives CSVAGTGAYNEQFF.

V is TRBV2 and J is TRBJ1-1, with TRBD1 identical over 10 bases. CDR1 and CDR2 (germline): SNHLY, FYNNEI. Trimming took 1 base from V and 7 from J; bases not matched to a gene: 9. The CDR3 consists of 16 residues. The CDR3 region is CASSEETGGFVGEAFF. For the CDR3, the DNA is TGTGCCAGCAGTGAAGAGACAGGGGGCTTTGTGGGTGAAGCTTTCTTT.

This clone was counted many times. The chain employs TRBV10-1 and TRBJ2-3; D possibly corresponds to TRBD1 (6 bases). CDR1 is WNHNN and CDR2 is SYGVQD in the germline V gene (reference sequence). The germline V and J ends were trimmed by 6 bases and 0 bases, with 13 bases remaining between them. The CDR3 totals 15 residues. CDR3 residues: CASSAGVGSTDTQYF. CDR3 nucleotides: TGCGCCAGCAGCGCAGGGGTGGGGAGCACAGATACGCAGTATTTT.

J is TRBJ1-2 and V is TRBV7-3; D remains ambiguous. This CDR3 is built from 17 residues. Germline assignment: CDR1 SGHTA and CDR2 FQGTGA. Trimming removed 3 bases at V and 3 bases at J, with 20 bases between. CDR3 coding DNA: TGTGCCAGCAGCTTTCTGGCTGGAGGGAGCCTAGACTATGGCTACACCTTC. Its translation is CASSFLAGGSLDYGYTF.

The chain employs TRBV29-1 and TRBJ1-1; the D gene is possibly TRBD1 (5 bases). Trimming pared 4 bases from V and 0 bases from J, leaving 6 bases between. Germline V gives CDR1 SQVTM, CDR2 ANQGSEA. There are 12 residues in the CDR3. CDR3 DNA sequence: TGCAGCGTTGGACAGTTGAACACTGAAGCTTTCTTT. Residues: CSVGQLNTEAFF.

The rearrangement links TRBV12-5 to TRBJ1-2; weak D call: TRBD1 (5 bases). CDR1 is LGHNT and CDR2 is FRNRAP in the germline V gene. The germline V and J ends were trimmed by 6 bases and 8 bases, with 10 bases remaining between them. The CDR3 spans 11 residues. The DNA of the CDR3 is TGTGCTAGTGGCTGGGGCCTCGGCTACACCTTC. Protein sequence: CASGWGLGYTF.

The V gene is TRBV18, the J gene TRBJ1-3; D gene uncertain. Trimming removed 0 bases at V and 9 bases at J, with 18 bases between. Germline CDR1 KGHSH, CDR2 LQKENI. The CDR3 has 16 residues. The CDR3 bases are TGTGCCAGCTCACCACCTGAGGGCAGCGGCCGACCCACCATATATTTT. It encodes CASSPPEGSGRPTIYF.

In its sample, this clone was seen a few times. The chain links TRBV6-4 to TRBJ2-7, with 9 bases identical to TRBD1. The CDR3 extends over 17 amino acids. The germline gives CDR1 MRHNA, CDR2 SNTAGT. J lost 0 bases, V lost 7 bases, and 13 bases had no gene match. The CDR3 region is CASTWEGGTGISYEQYV. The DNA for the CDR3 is TGTGCCAGCACTTGGGAAGGGGGGACAGGGATCTCCTACGAGCAGTACGTC.

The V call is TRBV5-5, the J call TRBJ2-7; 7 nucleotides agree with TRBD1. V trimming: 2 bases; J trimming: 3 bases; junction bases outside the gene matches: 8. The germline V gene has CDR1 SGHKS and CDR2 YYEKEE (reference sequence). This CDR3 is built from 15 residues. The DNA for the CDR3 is TGTGCCAGCAGCTTTCGAGGGGGCCCGCTCTACGAGCAGTACGTC. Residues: CASSFRGGPLYEQYV.

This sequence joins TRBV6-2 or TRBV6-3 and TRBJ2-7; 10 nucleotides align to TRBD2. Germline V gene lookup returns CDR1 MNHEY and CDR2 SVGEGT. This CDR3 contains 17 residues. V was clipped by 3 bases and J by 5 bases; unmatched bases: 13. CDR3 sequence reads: CASSYSLKSGGADEQYF. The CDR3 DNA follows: TGTGCCAGCAGTTATTCCCTCAAGAGCGGGGGGGCCGACGAGCAGTACTTC.

The CDR3, as DNA: TGTGCCTGGAGTGTCGGACAGGGCGGGGGAAAACTGTTTTTT. The encoded protein is CAWSVGQGGGKLFF. The chain uses TRBV30 and TRBJ1-4; TRBD1 aligns across 8 bases. Germline CDR1 reads GTSNPN; CDR2 reads SVGIG (reference sequence). The CDR3 covers 14 residues. The junction had 7 bases not matched to a gene; V was cut back by 0 bases and J by 10 bases.

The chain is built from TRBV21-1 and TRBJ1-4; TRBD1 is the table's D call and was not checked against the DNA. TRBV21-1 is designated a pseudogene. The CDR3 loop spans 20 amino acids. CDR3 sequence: CASSNEPGDRGGSTNEKLFF. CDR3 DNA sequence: TGTGCCAGCAGCAACGAGCCAGGCGACAGGGGAGGTTCAACTAATGAAAAACTGTTTTTT.

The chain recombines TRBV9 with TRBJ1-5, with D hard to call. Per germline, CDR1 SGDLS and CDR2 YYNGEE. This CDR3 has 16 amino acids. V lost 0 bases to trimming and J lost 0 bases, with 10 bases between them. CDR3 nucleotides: TGTGCCAGCAGCGTAGTGGTCTCCTATAGCAATCAGCCCCAGCATTTT. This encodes CASSVVVSYSNQPQHF.

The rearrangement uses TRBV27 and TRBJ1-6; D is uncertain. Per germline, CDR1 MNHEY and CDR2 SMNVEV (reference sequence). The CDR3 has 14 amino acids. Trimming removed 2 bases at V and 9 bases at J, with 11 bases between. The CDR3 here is CASSLLDGISPLHF. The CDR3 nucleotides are TGTGCCAGCAGTTTACTCGACGGGATTTCACCCCTCCACTTT.

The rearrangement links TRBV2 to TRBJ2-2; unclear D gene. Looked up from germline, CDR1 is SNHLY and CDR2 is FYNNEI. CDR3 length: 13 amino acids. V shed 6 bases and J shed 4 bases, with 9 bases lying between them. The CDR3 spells CASRQTTTGELFF. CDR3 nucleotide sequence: TGTGCCAGCAGGCAGACAACCACCGGGGAGCTGTTTTTT.

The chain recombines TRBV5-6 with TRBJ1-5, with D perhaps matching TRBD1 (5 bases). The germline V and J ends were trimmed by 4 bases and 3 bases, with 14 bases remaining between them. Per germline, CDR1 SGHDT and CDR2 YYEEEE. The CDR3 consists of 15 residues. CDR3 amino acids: CASSLRARVNQPQHF. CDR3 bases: TGTGCCAGCAGCCTCCGGGCCAGGGTCAATCAGCCCCAGCATTTT.

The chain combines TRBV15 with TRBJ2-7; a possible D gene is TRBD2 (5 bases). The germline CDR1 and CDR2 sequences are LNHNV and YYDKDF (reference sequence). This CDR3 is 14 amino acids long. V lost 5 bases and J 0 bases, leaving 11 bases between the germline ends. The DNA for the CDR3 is TGTGCCACCAGCGGCCAGACTAACTCCTACGAGCAGTACTTC. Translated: CATSGQTNSYEQYF.

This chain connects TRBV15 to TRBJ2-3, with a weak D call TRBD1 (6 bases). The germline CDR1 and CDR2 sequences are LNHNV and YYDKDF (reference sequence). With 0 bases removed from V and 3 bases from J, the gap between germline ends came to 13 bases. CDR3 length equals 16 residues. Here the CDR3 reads CATSRDGRGSTDTQYF. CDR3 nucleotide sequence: TGTGCCACCAGCAGAGATGGAAGGGGGTCGACAGATACGCAGTATTTT.